This TCR beta chain stems from a study of blood T cell repertoires in COVID-19. The method was immunoSEQ multiplex PCR; TCRdb's version includes in-frame clones alone and lacks a portion of them. The sample lists 380,000 or so clones, more than 75% occurring once. Enrolled through a virtual design, the participants were between about 18 and 100 years of age and came from fewer than 30 US areas. Participants reported their clinical history, and cohort assignment relied on those reports. The germline V gene encodes CDR1 LNHDA and CDR2 SQIVND (reference sequence). V lost 2 bases to trimming and J lost 6 bases, with 11 bases between them. The CDR3 is 14 residues long.

This chain uses TRBV19 with TRBJ2-1; no clear D. The sequenced sample was PBMCs or T cells enriched from blood (not recorded which). This receptor was obtained from a man younger than 40 who had recovered from COVID-19. CDR3 protein: CASSISQVSNEQFF. CDR3 in DNA: TGTGCCAGTAGTATATCGCAGGTTAGCAATGAGCAGTTCTTC.